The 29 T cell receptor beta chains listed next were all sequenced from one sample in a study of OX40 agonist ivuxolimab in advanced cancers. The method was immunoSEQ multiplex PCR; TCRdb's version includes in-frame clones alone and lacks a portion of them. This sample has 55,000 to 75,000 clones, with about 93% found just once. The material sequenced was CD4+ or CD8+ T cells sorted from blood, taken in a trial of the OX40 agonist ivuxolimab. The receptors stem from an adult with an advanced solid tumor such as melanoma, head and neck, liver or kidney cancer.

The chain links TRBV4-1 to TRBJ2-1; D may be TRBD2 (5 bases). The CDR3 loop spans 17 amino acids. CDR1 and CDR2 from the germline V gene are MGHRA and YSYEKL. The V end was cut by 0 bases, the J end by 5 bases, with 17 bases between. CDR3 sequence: CASSQDSLQVANNEQFF. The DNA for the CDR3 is TGCGCCAGCAGCCAAGACTCTCTTCAGGTAGCGAACAATGAGCAGTTCTTC.

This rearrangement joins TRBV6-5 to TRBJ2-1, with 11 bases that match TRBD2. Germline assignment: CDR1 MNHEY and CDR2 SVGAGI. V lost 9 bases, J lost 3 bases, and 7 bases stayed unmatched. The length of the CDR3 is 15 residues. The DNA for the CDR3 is TGTGCCAGTTGGACTAGCGGGCGATACTACAATGAGCAGTTCTTC. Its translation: CASWTSGRYYNEQFF.

Here the CDR3 DNA reads TGTGCCAGCACCCCGACTCGGGACTCCTCCTACGAGCAGTACTTC. It is translated as CASTPTRDSSYEQYF. The chain employs TRBV28 and TRBJ2-7, with D possibly being TRBD2 (6 bases). V lost 7 bases and J lost 0, with 16 bases in between. The CDR3 sequence is 15 residues long. Germline CDR1 reads MDHEN; CDR2 reads SYDVKM.

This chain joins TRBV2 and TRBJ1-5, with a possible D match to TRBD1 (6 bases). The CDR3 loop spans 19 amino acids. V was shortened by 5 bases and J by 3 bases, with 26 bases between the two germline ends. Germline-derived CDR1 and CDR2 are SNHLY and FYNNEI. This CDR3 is CASSRPLMGSGATNQPQHF. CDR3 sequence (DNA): TGTGCCAGCAGTCGTCCTTTAATGGGGTCGGGGGCGACCAATCAGCCCCAGCATTTT.

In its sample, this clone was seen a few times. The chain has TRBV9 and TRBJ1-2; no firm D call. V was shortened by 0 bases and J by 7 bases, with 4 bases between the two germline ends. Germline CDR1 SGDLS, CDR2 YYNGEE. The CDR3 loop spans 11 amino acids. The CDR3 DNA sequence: TGTGCCAGCAGCGTAGGGTTTGGCTACACCTTC. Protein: CASSVGFGYTF.

The CDR3 region has the DNA TGTGCCAGCAGCGGCCCCCTCCGAGATACGCAGTATTTT. Protein: CASSGPLRDTQYF. The rearrangement joins TRBV7-6 to TRBJ2-3; D not resolved. CDR3 length: 13 amino acids. Per germline, CDR1 SGHVS and CDR2 FNYEAQ. V was cut by 5 bases and J by 5 bases, with 11 bases left in between.

The CDR3 here is CASSIDSRALYGYTF. In nucleotides, the CDR3 is TGCGCCAGCAGTATTGACAGTCGGGCCCTCTATGGCTACACCTTC. The V call is TRBV10-2, the J call TRBJ1-2; possible D gene TRBD1, 5 bases. CDR1 is WSHSY and CDR2 is SAAADI in the germline V gene. Trimming stripped 5 bases from V and 4 bases from J, with 17 bases between. This CDR3 comprises 15 residues.

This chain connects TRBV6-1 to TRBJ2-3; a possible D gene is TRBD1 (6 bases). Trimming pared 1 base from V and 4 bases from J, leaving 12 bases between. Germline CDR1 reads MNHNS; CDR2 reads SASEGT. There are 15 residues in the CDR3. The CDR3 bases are TGTGCCAGCAGTGAAGTAAGAGGGGGACCAGATACGCAGTATTTT. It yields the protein CASSEVRGGPDTQYF.

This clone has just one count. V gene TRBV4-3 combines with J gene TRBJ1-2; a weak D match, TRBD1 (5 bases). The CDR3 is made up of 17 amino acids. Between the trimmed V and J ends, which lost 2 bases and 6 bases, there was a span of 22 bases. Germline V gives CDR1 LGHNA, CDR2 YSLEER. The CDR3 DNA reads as TGCGCCAGCAGCCAAATGGGACGGTCCACGAGGGAGCATGGCTACACCTTC. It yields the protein CASSQMGRSTREHGYTF.

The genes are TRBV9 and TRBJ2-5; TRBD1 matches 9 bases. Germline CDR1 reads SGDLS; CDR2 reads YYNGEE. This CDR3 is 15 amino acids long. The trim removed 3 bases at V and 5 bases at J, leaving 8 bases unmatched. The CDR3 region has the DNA TGTGCCAGCAGCGCGGCCGGGACAGGGAGGGAGACCCAGTACTTC. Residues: CASSAAGTGRETQYF.

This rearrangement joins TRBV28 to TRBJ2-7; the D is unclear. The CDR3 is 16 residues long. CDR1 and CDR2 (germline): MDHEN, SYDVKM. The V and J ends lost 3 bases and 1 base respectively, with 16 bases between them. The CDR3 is CASSFFRPPTSYEQYF. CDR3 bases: TGTGCCAGCAGTTTTTTTAGGCCTCCTACATCCTACGAGCAGTACTTC.

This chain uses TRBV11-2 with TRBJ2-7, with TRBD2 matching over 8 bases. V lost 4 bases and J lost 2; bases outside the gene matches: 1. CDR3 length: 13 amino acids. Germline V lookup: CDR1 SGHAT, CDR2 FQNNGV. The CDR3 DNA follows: TGTGCCAGCAGCTCCGGGGGGGCCTACGAGCAGTACTTC. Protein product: CASSSGGAYEQYF.

The CDR3 is CASSTTSGGASYEQYF. For the CDR3, the DNA is TGTGCCAGTAGTACCACATCAGGGGGTGCCTCCTACGAGCAGTACTTC. The chain employs TRBV19 and TRBJ2-7; 7 bases align to TRBD1. With V trimmed by 4 bases and J by 0 bases, 9 bases remained unmatched. This CDR3 region has 16 residues. The germline gives CDR1 LNHDA, CDR2 SQIVND (reference sequence).

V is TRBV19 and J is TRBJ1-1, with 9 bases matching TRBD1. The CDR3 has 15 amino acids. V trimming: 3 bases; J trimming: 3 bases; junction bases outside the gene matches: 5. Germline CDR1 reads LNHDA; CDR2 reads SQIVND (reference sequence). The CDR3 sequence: CASSMGGTGYTEAFF. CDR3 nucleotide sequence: TGTGCCAGTAGTATGGGAGGGACAGGGTACACTGAAGCTTTCTTT.

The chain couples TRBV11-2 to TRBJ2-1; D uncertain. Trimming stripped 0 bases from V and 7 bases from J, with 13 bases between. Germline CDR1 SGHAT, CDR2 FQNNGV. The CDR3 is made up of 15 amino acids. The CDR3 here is CASSLDLESRNEQFF. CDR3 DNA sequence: TGTGCCAGCAGCTTAGATCTTGAATCCAGGAATGAGCAGTTCTTC.

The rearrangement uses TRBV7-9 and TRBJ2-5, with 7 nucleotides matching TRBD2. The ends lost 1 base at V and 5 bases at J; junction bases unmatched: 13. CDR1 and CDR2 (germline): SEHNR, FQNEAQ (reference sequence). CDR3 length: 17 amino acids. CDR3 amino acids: CASSLDRLAGLKETQYF. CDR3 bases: TGTGCCAGCAGCTTAGATAGGTTAGCGGGCCTGAAGGAGACCCAGTACTTC.

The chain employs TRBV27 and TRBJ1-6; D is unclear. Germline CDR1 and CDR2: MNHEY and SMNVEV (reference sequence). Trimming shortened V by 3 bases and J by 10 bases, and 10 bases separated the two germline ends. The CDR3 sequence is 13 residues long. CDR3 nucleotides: TGTGCCAGCAGTTTGATCGAGGGATCACCCCTCCACTTT. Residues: CASSLIEGSPLHF.

CDR3 nucleotides: TGTGCCAGCAGCCTACCTGTTTGGGATACGCAGTATTTT. It yields the protein CASSLPVWDTQYF. The rearrangement links TRBV7-8 to TRBJ2-3; D uncertain. This CDR3 comprises 13 residues. Germline V gene lookup returns CDR1 SGHVS and CDR2 FQNEAQ. Trimming shortened V by 5 bases and J by 6 bases, and 12 bases separated the two germline ends.

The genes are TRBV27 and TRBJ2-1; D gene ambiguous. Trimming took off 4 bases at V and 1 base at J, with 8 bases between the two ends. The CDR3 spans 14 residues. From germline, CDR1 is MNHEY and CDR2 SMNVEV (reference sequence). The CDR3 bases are TGTGCCAGCAGTTCATCCCCTTCCTACAATGAGCAGTTCTTC. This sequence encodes CASSSSPSYNEQFF.

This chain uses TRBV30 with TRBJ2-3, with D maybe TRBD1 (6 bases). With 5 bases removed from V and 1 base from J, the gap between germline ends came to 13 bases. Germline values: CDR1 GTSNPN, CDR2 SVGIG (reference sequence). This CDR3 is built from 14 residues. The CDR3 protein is CAWEGGIGTDTQYF. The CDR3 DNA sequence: TGTGCCTGGGAAGGGGGTATAGGCACAGATACGCAGTATTTT.

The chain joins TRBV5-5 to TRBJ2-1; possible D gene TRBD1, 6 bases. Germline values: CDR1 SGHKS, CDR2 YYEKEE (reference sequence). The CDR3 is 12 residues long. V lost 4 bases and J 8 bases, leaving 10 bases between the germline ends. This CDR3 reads CASSQGGHEQFF. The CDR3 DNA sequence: TGTGCCAGCAGCCAAGGGGGACATGAGCAGTTCTTC.

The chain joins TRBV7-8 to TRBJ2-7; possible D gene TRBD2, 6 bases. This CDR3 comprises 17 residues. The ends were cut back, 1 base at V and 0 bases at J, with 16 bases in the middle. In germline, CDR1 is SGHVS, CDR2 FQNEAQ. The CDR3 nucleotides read TGTGCCAGCAGCTTAGTACTGCGGGACTCTTTCTCCTACGAGCAGTACTTC. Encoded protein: CASSLVLRDSFSYEQYF.

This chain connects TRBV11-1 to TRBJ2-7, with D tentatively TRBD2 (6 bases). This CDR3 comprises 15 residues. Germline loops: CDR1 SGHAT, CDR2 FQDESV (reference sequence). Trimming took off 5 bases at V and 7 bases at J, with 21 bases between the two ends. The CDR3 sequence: CASSTPSEGRDEQYF. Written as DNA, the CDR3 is TGTGCCAGCAGCACCCCCTCGGAGGGAAGGGATGAGCAGTACTTC.

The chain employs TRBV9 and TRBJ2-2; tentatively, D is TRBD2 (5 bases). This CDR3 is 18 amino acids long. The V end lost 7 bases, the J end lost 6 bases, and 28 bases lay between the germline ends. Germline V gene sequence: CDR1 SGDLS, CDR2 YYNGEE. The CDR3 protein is CASAPPFAELGRSGELFF. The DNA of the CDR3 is TGTGCCAGCGCGCCCCCGTTTGCGGAACTAGGAAGGTCCGGGGAGCTGTTTTTT.

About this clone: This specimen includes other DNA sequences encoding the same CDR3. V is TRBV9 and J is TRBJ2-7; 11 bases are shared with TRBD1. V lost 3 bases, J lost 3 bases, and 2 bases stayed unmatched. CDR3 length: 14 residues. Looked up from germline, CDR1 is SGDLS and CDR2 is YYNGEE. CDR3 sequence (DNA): TGTGCCAGCAGCGCCGGGACAGGGGGCTACGAGCAGTACTTC. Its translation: CASSAGTGGYEQYF.

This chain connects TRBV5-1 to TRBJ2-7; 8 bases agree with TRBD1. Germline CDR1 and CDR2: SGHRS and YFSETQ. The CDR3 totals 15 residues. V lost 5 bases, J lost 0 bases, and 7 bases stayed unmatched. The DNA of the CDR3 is TGCGCCAGCAGACAAGACAGGGGCAGCTCCTACGAGCAGTACTTC. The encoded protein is CASRQDRGSSYEQYF.

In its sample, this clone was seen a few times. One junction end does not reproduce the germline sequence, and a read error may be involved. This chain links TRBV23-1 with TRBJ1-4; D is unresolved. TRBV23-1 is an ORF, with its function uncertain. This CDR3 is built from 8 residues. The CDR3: CASSHSWF. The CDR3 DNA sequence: TGCGCCAGCAGTCACTCCTGGTTT.

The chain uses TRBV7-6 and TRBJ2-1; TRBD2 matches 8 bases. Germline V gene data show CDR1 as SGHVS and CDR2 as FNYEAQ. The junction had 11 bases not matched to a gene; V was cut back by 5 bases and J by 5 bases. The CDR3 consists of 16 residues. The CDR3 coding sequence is TGTGCCAGCAGCACCACTCGGACTAGCCTAAACAATGAGCAGTTCTTC. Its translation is CASSTTRTSLNNEQFF.

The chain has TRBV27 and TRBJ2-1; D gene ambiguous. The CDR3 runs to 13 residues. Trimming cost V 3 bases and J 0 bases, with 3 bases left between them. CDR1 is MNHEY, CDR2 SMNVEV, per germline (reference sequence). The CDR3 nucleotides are TGTGCCAGCAGTTTCAGCTCCTACAATGAGCAGTTCTTC. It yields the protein CASSFSSYNEQFF.